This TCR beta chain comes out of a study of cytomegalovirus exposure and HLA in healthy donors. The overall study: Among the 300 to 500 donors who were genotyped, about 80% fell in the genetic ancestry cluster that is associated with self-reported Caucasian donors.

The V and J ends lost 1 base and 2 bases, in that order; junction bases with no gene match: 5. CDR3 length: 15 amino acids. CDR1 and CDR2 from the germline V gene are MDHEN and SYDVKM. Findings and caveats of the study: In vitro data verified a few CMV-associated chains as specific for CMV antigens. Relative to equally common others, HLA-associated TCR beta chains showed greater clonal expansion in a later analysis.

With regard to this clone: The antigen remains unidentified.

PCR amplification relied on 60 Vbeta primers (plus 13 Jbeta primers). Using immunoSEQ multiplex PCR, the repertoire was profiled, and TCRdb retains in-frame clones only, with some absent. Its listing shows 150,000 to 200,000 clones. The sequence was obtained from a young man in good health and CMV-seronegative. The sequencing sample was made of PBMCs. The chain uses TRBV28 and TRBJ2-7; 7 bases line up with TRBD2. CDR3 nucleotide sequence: TGTGCCAGCAGTTTATCGAGGGGAGGGACCTACGAGCAGTACTTC. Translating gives CASSLSRGGTYEQYF.